This TCR beta chain was recovered during a study of Ad26.COV2.S vaccination and SARS-CoV-2 variants. Study results and limitations: Measurement of non-spike TCR breadth gave similar results in vaccine and placebo recipients. Vaccinees reportedly had broad spike-specific CD8+ and CD4+ T cell responses.

The CDR3 is 16 residues long. V lost 5 bases and J lost 2, with 16 bases in between. The germline gives CDR1 SGHTA, CDR2 FQGNSA. Concerning this clone itself: The target antigen is unknown.

Documented treatment: 15 to 20 received Ad26.COV2.S at low or high dose, single or two shots; roughly 5 received placebo; per-sample allocation not given. It was on day 63 after the first vaccine or placebo injection that samples were taken. Repertoires were generated with immunoSEQ multiplex PCR, while TCRdb's copy carries only in-frame clones and drops some. Here the sample spans around 400,000 clones, 75% to 95% being singletons. The chain has TRBV7-2 and TRBJ2-1; tentatively, D is TRBD2 (5 bases). This TCR was sampled from a person between 18 and 65 years old who received the Ad26.COV2.S COVID-19 vaccine or a placebo. The specimen was peripheral blood, collected in a trial of Ad26.COV2.S vaccine versus placebo. CDR3 amino acids: CASSPIGLAAYNEQFF. In DNA form, the CDR3 reads TGTGCCAGCAGCCCTATAGGTCTAGCTGCCTACAATGAGCAGTTCTTC.